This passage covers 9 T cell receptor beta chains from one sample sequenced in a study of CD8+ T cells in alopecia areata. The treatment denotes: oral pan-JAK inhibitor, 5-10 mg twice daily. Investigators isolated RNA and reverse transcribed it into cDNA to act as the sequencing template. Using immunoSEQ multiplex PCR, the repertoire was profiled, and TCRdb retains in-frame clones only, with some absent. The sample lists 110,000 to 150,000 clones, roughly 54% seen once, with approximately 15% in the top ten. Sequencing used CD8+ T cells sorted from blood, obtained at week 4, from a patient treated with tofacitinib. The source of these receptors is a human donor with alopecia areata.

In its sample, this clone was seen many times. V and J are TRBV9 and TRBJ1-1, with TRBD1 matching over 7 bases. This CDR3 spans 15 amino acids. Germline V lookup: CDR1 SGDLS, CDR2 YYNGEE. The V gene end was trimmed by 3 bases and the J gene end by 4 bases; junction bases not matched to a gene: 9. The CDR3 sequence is CASSENQGERTEAFF. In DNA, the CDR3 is TGTGCCAGCAGCGAGAACCAGGGGGAGCGCACTGAAGCTTTCTTT.

The CDR3 is CASSWDRTMNTEAFF. The CDR3 DNA follows: TGTGCCAGCAGCTGGGACCGTACTATGAACACTGAAGCTTTCTTT. J is TRBJ1-1 and V is TRBV5-6; tentative D call: TRBD1 (5 bases). From germline, CDR1 is SGHDT and CDR2 YYEEEE. This CDR3 spans 15 amino acids. V lost 3 bases, J lost 0 bases, and 12 bases lay in between.

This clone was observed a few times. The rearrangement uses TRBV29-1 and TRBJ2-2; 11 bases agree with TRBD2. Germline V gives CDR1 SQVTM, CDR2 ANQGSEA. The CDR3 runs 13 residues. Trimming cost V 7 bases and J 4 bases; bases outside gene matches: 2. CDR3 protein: CSASGGLTGELFF. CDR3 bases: TGCAGCGCTAGCGGGGGGCTCACCGGGGAGCTGTTTTTT.

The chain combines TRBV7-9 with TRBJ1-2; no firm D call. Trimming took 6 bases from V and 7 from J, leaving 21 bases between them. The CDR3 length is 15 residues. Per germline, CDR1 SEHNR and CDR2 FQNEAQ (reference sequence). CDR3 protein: CASSFSLKSPTGYTF. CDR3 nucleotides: TGTGCCAGCAGTTTCTCTCTAAAATCCCCTACTGGCTACACCTTC.

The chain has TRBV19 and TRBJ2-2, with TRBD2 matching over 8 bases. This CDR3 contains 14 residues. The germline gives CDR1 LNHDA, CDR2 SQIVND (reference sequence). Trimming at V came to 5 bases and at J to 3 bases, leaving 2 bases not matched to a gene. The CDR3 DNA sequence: TGTGCCAGTAGTGGCGGGGGGTACACCGGGGAGCTGTTTTTT. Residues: CASSGGGYTGELFF.

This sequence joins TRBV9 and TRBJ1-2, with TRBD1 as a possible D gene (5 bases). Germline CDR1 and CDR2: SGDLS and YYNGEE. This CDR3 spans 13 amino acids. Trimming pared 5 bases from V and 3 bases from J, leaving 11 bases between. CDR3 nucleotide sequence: TGTGCCAGCAGTGGGACCCTTTACTATGGCTACACCTTC. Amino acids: CASSGTLYYGYTF.

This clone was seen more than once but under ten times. The CDR3 region is CASSTFEAPNTGELFF. CDR3 DNA: TGTGCCAGTAGTACCTTCGAGGCCCCGAACACCGGGGAGCTGTTTTTT. This chain links TRBV19 with TRBJ2-2; D is undetermined. This CDR3 has 16 residues. The V and J ends lost 4 bases and 0 bases respectively, with 12 bases between them. Germline loops: CDR1 LNHDA, CDR2 SQIVND (reference sequence).

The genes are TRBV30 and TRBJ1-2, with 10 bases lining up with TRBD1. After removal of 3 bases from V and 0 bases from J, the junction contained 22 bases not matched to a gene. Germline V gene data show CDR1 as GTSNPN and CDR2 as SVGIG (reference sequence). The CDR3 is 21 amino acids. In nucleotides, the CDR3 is TGTGCCTGGAGCCCCAGGGACAGGGGACTCTGGAATGTTTTAGCTAACTATGGCTACACCTTC. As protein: CAWSPRDRGLWNVLANYGYTF.

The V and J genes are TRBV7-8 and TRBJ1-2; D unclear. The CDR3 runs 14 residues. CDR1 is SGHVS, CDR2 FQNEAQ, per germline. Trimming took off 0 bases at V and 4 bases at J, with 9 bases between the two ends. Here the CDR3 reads CASSLAAGSYGYTF. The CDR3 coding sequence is TGTGCCAGCAGCTTAGCGGCAGGAAGCTATGGCTACACCTTC.